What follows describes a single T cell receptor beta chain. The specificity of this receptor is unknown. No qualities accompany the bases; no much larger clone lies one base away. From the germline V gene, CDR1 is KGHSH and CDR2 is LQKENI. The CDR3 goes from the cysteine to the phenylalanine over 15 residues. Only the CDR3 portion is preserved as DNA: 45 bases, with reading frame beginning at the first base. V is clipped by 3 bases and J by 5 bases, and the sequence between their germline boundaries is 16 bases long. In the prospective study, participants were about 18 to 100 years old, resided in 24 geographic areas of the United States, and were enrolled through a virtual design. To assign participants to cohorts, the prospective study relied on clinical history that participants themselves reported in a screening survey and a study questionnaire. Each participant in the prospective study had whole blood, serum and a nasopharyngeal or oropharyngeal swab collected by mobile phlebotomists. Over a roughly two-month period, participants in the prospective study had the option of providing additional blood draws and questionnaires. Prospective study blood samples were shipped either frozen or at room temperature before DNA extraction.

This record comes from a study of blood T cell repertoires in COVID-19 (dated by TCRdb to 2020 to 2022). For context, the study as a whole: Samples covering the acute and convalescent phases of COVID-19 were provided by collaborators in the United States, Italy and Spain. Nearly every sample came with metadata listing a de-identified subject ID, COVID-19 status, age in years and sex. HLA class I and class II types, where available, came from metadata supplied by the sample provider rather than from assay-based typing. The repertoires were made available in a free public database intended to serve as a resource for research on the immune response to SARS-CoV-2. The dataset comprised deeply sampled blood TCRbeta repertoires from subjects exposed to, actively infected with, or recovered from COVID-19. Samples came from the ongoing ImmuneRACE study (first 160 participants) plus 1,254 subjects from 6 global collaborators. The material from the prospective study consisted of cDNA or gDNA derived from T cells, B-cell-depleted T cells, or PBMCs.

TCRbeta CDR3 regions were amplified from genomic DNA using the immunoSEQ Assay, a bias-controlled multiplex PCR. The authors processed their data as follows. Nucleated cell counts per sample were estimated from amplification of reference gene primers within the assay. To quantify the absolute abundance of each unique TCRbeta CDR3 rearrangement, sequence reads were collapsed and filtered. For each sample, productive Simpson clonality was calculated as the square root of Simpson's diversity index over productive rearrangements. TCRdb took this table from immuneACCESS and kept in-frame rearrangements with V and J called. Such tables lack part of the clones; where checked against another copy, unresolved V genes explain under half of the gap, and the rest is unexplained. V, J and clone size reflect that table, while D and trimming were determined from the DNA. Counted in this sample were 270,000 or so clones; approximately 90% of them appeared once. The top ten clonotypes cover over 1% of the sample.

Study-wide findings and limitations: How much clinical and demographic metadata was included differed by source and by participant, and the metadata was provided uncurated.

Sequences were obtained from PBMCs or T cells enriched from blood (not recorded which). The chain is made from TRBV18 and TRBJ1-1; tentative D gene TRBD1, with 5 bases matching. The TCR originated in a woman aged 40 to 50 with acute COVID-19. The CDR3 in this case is CASSPLGGVGTEAFF. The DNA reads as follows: TGTGCCAGCTCACCCTTAGGAGGGGTAGGGACTGAAGCTTTCTTT.